This T cell receptor (beta chain) appears in the sequencing data of a study of cytotoxic CD8 clonotypes in ibrutinib-treated CLL. Study-wide background: Partial response was seen in roughly 24 patients and complete response in 2; after median around 72 months, about 14 stayed remitted, roughly twelve progressed. On average, each sample had roughly 230,000 productive templates and under 95,000 productive rearrangements. Overall study results and limits: Samples were collected at differing times from sustained-remission and progressing patients. Few clonotypes were public, and these shrank or held steady under treatment.

Note on this clone: Its target is unknown.

Libraries were prepared by immunoSEQ multiplex PCR; TCRdb keeps only in-frame clonotypes and omits some of them. The data show 90,000 to 100,000 clones, approximately 80% seen once. The CDR3 has 13 amino acids. After removal of 4 bases from V and 3 bases from J, the junction contained 6 bases not matched to a gene. CDR1 is GTSNPN and CDR2 is SVGIG in the germline V gene (reference sequence). The V and J genes are TRBV30 and TRBJ2-7; 7 nucleotides align to TRBD2. Sequencing used PBMCs, obtained after 12 months of ibrutinib treatment. The receptor was isolated from a human donor with chronic lymphocytic leukemia. CDR3 sequence: CAWKAGFGYEQYF. CDR3 nucleotide sequence: TGTGCCTGGAAAGCGGGATTTGGCTACGAGCAGTACTTC.